These 8 T cell receptor beta chains came from one sample sequenced in a study of shared clonotypes between healthy human individuals (dated by TCRdb to between 2020 and 2021). Libraries were constructed by the immunoSEQ multiplex PCR assay. The table comes from immuneACCESS by way of TCRdb, which keeps in-frame sequences with V and J called. Part of the clones is missing from these tables; in studies checked, under half for an unresolved V gene and the rest for unknown reasons. This sample holds approximately 2.5 million clones; roughly 93% were observed only once. The ten biggest clones cover 0.36% of the sample. What was sequenced was naive CD4+ T cells from PBMCs. Explained via the paper, the cell subset or site label denotes: CD45RA+ positively selected. These receptors all come from a man between 18 and 35 years old in good health. Some clones in this sample may be carry-over from other donors' samples.

This clone was observed once. V usage is TRBV4-3 and J usage is TRBJ2-7, with 7 bases matching TRBD1. The ends lost 0 bases at V and 2 bases at J; junction bases unmatched: 13. The CDR3 covers 18 residues. Germline CDR1 LGHNA, CDR2 YSLEER. As DNA, the CDR3 is TGCGCCAGCAGCCAAGATGTGGGTCGAGGGGACAGCCCCTACGAGCAGTACTTC. Its translation: CASSQDVGRGDSPYEQYF.

The chain couples TRBV11-2 to TRBJ1-5; D is unresolved. The germline V and J ends were trimmed by 4 bases and 7 bases, with 11 bases remaining between them. CDR1 and CDR2 (germline): SGHAT, FQNNGV. The CDR3 is 13 residues long. The CDR3 region has the DNA TGTGCCAGCAGCTCCCCCGGGCGGCAGCCCCAGCATTTT. Translation gives CASSSPGRQPQHF.

V and J are TRBV5-1 and TRBJ1-2; 7 bases agree with TRBD1. This CDR3 has 16 amino acids. Germline loops: CDR1 SGHRS, CDR2 YFSETQ. The V gene end was trimmed by 2 bases and the J gene end by 7 bases; junction bases not matched to a gene: 14. In nucleotides, the CDR3 is TGCGCCAGCAGCTTTGGCGAGGGAGGGACAGCTCGTGGCTACACCTTC. This sequence encodes CASSFGEGGTARGYTF.

This sequence joins TRBV5-1 and TRBJ2-7; the match to TRBD1 covers 10 bases. Germline V gives CDR1 SGHRS, CDR2 YFSETQ. With 4 bases clipped from V and 3 bases from J, the junction kept 7 bases outside the gene matches. The CDR3 has 15 amino acids. The CDR3 is CASSPGQGGVYEQYF. The CDR3, as DNA: TGCGCCAGCAGCCCTGGACAGGGGGGAGTCTACGAGCAGTACTTC.

This rearrangement joins TRBV2 to TRBJ1-2, with TRBD1 identical over 7 bases. The V gene's germline CDR1 is SNHLY and CDR2 FYNNEI. CDR3 length: 14 amino acids. The ends lost 6 bases at V and 6 bases at J; junction bases unmatched: 10. CDR3 sequence (DNA): TGTGCCAGCAGGGCACGACAGGGAGGACATGGCTACACCTTC. This codes for CASRARQGGHGYTF.

The genes are TRBV5-4 and TRBJ2-3, with 11 bases aligning to TRBD2. Per germline, CDR1 SGHNT and CDR2 YYREEE (reference sequence). Trimming cost V 4 bases and J 2 bases; bases outside gene matches: 6. The CDR3 is 16 amino acids. CDR3 sequence: CASSTASGRTTDTQYF. The CDR3 DNA follows: TGTGCCAGCAGCACTGCTAGCGGGAGGACCACAGATACGCAGTATTTT. Based on the CDR3 plus reference TRBV5-4 and TRBJ2-3, the full variable domain is ETGVTQSPTHLIKTRGQQVTLRCSSQSGHNTVSWYQQALGQGPQFIFQYYREEENGRGNFPPRFSGLQFPNYSSELNVNALELDDSALYLCASSTASGRTTDTQYFGPGTRLTVL.

The DNA of the CDR3 is TGTGCCAGCCCCCGGGGGGGAAAACTGTTTTTT. Protein sequence: CASPRGGKLFF. The chain carries TRBV6-1 and TRBJ1-4; D may be TRBD1 (5 bases). V lost 8 bases and J lost 10, with 11 bases in between. Germline V gene sequence: CDR1 MNHNS, CDR2 SASEGT. The CDR3 runs 11 residues.

V usage is TRBV29-1 and J usage is TRBJ1-1, with TRBD1 matching over 7 bases. Germline V gives CDR1 SQVTM, CDR2 ANQGSEA. V was clipped by 5 bases and J by 4 bases; unmatched bases: 10. The CDR3 is made up of 14 amino acids. The CDR3 nucleotides read TGCAGCGTTCGACAGGGTACTATTATCACTGAAGCTTTCTTT. Translating it yields CSVRQGTIITEAFF.